Listed below are T cell receptor beta chains from one sample, sequenced in a study of blood T cell repertoires in COVID-19. Here immunoSEQ multiplex PCR was the method, and the copy in TCRdb shows in-frame clones only, minus some. The sample contains over 150,000 clones, 82% of which appear only once. The source material was peripheral blood. The source is a human donor with acute or convalescent COVID-19. The donor label of this sample is uncertain. The CDR3 runs from the conserved cysteine through the conserved F or W. Each record gives: J gene, D gene, clone size, V gene, CDR3 DNA, CDR3 protein. A D gene is named only where the DNA matches it firmly. Clone size is stated in some rows and not others, as once, few, many or a class when expanded.

TRBJ2-7 | . | . | TRBV6-1 | TGTGCCAGCAGTGAGATAGCCAGCTCCTACGAGCAGTACTTC | CASSEIASSYEQYF
TRBJ2-3 | TRBD2 | . | TRBV19 | TGTGCCAGTAGTATAACCGGGACTAGCGTACTCTCTAGCACAGATACGCAGTATTTT | CASSITGTSVLSSTDTQYF
TRBJ2-7 | . | once | TRBV9 | TGTGCCAGCAGCGTAGATAGCTCGGGCGAGCAGTACTTC | CASSVDSSGEQYF
TRBJ2-4 | . | . | TRBV2 | TGTGCCAGCAGTGAAATCACTAGCTCCAAAAACATTCAGTACTTC | CASSEITSSKNIQYF
TRBJ2-3 | TRBD2 | few | TRBV7-9 | TGTGCCAGCAGCACCACTAGCGGGAGGTTGGATACGCAGTATTTT | CASSTTSGRLDTQYF
TRBJ2-1 | TRBD2 | once | TRBV30 | TGTGCCTGGACCCGGGGGGGGACTAGCTACAATGAGCAGTTCTTC | CAWTRGGTSYNEQFF
TRBJ2-3 | TRBD2 | . | TRBV5-1 | TGCGCCAGCAGCAAGGGACTATTCATCACAGATACGCAGTATTTT | CASSKGLFITDTQYF
TRBJ2-7 | . | few | TRBV12-3/TRBV12-4 | TGTGCCAGCAGTTTAGGGAGGGTCTACGAGCAGTACTTC | CASSLGRVYEQYF
TRBJ2-1 | TRBD2 | . | TRBV4-2 | TGTGCCAGCAGCCAACCCCTAGCGGGAGTTTTAATCAATGAGCAGTTCTTC | CASSQPLAGVLINEQFF
TRBJ1-6 | TRBD1 | . | TRBV2 | TGTGCCAGCAGCCCGGGACAGGGCCCTTCACCCCTCCACTTT | CASSPGQGPSPLHF
TRBJ1-5 | . | . | TRBV30 | TGTGCCTGGAGTGTGACGGGGGACAATCAGCCCCAGCATTTT | CAWSVTGDNQPQHF
TRBJ2-7 | . | . | TRBV30 | TGTGCCTGGAGTGCCCAGGGGTTCGAGCAGTACTTC | CAWSAQGFEQYF
TRBJ2-1 | TRBD2 | . | TRBV24-1 | TGTGCCACCAGTGAATTACCGGGACTAGGATACAATGAGCAGTTCTTC | CATSELPGLGYNEQFF
TRBJ1-5 | TRBD1 | . | TRBV27 | TGTGCCAGCAGCCTCATAGGACAGGGGGCTGCTCAGCCCCAGCATTTT | CASSLIGQGAAQPQHF
TRBJ1-3 | TRBD1 | . | TRBV7-2 | TGTGCCAGCAGCTTAGGACAGGGAATTTCGTCTGGAAACACCATATATTTT | CASSLGQGISSGNTIYF
TRBJ2-6 | TRBD1 | . | TRBV28 | TGTGCCAGCAGTCTTCAGGGGGTCCCTGGGGCCAACGTCCTGACTTTC | CASSLQGVPGANVLTF
TRBJ1-1 | TRBD1 | . | TRBV5-1 | TGCGCCAGCAGCTTGGGGGACAGGGAAGCTTTCTTT | CASSLGDREAFF
TRBJ1-4 | TRBD1 | . | TRBV30 | TGTGCCTGGACTCAGGGGGCTCCCAATGAAAAACTGTTTTTT | CAWTQGAPNEKLFF
TRBJ2-1 | TRBD2 | . | TRBV27 | TGTGCCAGCAGTTTGCGGGAGGGGGGTGAGCAGTTCTTC | CASSLREGGEQFF
TRBJ1-1 | TRBD1 | . | TRBV4-2 | TGTGCCAGCAGCCAGGGCCAGGGGGTTACTGAAGCTTTCTTT | CASSQGQGVTEAFF
TRBJ1-2 | . | . | TRBV5-1 | TGCGCCAGCAGCTTGTACGGGGACTATGGCTACACCTTC | CASSLYGDYGYTF
TRBJ1-1 | TRBD1 | . | TRBV29-1 | TGCAGCGTAGGGACAGGGAGAAACACTGAAGCTTTCTTT | CSVGTGRNTEAFF
TRBJ2-7 | . | few | TRBV7-2 | TGTGCCAGCAGCCCAGCCCCGACTAGGCAGTACTTC | CASSPAPTRQYF
TRBJ2-1 | TRBD2 | . | TRBV7-9 | TGTGCCAGCAGCTTAAGGGCTAGCGGTCACAATGAGCAGTTCTTC | CASSLRASGHNEQFF
TRBJ2-7 | . | . | TRBV5-1 | TGCGCCAGCAGCTTGCGGGAGAGGACCTACGAGCAGTACTTC | CASSLRERTYEQYF
TRBJ2-1 | TRBD1 | . | TRBV9 | TGTGCCAGCACCGAGACAGGGACGGTATACAATGAGCAGTTCTTC | CASTETGTVYNEQFF
TRBJ2-1 | TRBD2 | . | TRBV24-1 | TGTGCCACCAGTGATCTCAGCGGGATAGGTGAGCAGTTCTTC | CATSDLSGIGEQFF
TRBJ1-2 | . | few | TRBV28 | TGTGCCAGCACCCCGCCGGCAGGCTCAAACTATGGCTACACCTTC | CASTPPAGSNYGYTF
TRBJ2-7 | TRBD2 | . | TRBV19 | TGTGCCAGTAGAGGGGGGACTAGCGGCTCCTACGAGCAGTACTTC | CASRGGTSGSYEQYF
TRBJ1-5 | . | . | TRBV4-1 | TGCGCCAGCAGCCAAGAGGGGGGTTTCGCGGGCAATCAGCCCCAGCATTTT | CASSQEGGFAGNQPQHF
TRBJ1-1 | TRBD1 | few | TRBV28 | TGTGCCAGCAGGAAGACAGGGCCCCCAGAGGCTTTCTTT | CASRKTGPPEAFF
TRBJ1-2 | . | few | TRBV6-5 | TGTGCCAGCAGTTACTCGATAGCGGCAGGGTGGGATGGCTACACCTTC | CASSYSIAAGWDGYTF
TRBJ2-2 | TRBD1 | . | TRBV3-1/TRBV3-2 | TGTGCCAGCAGCCAAGGAAGCGGACAGGGTTTCACCGGGGAGCTGTTTTTT | CASSQGSGQGFTGELFF
TRBJ2-7 | TRBD2 | few | TRBV20-1 | TGCAGTGCTAGTCGAGCGGGGTTCTACGAGCAGTACTTC | CSASRAGFYEQYF
TRBJ1-2 | . | . | TRBV7-9 | TGTGCCAGCAGCTTAGGTACAGGAGACTATGGCTACACCTTC | CASSLGTGDYGYTF
TRBJ2-7 | . | . | TRBV2 | TGTGCCAGCAGTGATGGGGGGAGGCTTAGCTCCTACGAGCAGTACTTC | CASSDGGRLSSYEQYF
TRBJ2-3 | . | . | TRBV29-1 | TGCAGCGTTGAAACAGTTAGCACAGATACGCAGTATTTT | CSVETVSTDTQYF
TRBJ1-1 | TRBD1 | . | TRBV28 | TGTGCCAGCACTTTCTACAGGGGGCTCTACACTGAAGCTTTCTTT | CASTFYRGLYTEAFF
TRBJ2-7 | . | once | TRBV11-2 | TGTGCCAGCAGCTTAAAAGGCGGCGAGCAGTACTTC | CASSLKGGEQYF
TRBJ1-2 | . | . | TRBV7-9 | TGTGCCAGCAGCTTATTAGGTGCCGGGTACTATGGCTACACCTTC | CASSLLGAGYYGYTF
TRBJ1-5 | TRBD1 | . | TRBV6-2/TRBV6-3 | TGTGCCAGCAGTTACCCCACAGGGGGGAGCAATCAGCCCCAGCATTTT | CASSYPTGGSNQPQHF
TRBJ2-3 | TRBD1 | . | TRBV6-6 | TGTGCCAGCAGATCGACCGGGACAGGGCCAGATACGCAGTATTTT | CASRSTGTGPDTQYF
TRBJ1-1 | . | . | TRBV9 | TGTGCCAGCAGCGTAGGAGGGACAACTGAAGCTTTCTTT | CASSVGGTTEAFF
TRBJ2-5 | . | . | TRBV21-1 | TGTGCCAGCAGCAAAATCCCCCCACAGGTGACGGAAAAAGAGCAGTACTTC | CASSKIPPQVTEKEQYF
TRBJ2-6 | . | . | TRBV19 | TGTGCCAGTACTGCACAGGTCACCTCTGGGGCCAACGTCCTGACTTTC | CASTAQVTSGANVLTF
TRBJ1-2 | . | . | TRBV28 | TGTGCCAGCAGTTTCCAGGGAGGCTATGGCTACACCTTC | CASSFQGGYGYTF